A selection of T cell receptor beta chains follows, all from one sample in a study of response to subunit inactivated influenza vaccine. TCRdb re-derived calls from the RT-PCR reads in MiXCR, one entry per CDR3 protein. Of 300,000 to 350,000 distinct CDR3 sequences listed, 21% are singletons. Sequences were derived from PBMCs from blood, sampled about 20 months after vaccination. These receptors all come from a man in his fifties or sixties who received an inactivated influenza vaccine. CDR3s include the opening cysteine and the closing phenylalanine or tryptophan. A D gene is named only where the DNA matches it firmly.

D	V	J	CDR3
-	TRBV7-2	TRBJ2-7	CASSLARAYEQYF
-	TRBV28	TRBJ2-2	CASTWARLFSATGELFF
-	TRBV29-1	TRBJ2-3	CSVAESDTQYF
-	TRBV20-1	TRBJ2-3	CSRQDKRSDTQYF
-	TRBV27	TRBJ2-1	CASSLSIGGGLSYNEQFF
-	TRBV9	TRBJ2-2	CASSPRQTNTGELFF
-	TRBV4-1	TRBJ1-6	CASSRLGPFQRSPLHF
-	TRBV6-2/TRBV6-3	TRBJ1-1	CASSYGGLNTEAFF
-	TRBV5-6	TRBJ1-1	CASSTLRALNTEAFF
-	TRBV12-3/TRBV12-4	TRBJ1-2	CASSPNPTGSGYGYTF
-	TRBV6-5	TRBJ2-5	CASSYWGRTNQETQYF
-	TRBV20-1	TRBJ1-2	CSARDDYGGVYGYTF
-	TRBV4-3	TRBJ1-4	CASSQGGRPATNEKLFF
TRBD2	TRBV10-3	TRBJ2-7	CAISDLTSGSYEQYF
-	TRBV12-3/TRBV12-4	TRBJ2-7	CASSLGGLSQLESYEQYF
-	TRBV20-1	TRBJ1-1	CSARFQQLRNTEAFF
TRBD2	TRBV7-9	TRBJ2-2	CASSWTSRTGELFF
-	TRBV5-1	TRBJ2-7	CASSQGNEQYF
TRBD1	TRBV9	TRBJ2-3	CASSAKPQGWTDTQNF
-	TRBV3-1	TRBJ2-3	CASSQRDQGDTQYF
TRBD2	TRBV7-6	TRBJ2-1	CASSLGSSGIYNEQFF
-	TRBV12-3/TRBV12-4	TRBJ1-1	CASTLGQLNTEAFF
TRBD2	TRBV3-1	TRBJ2-5	CASSQDATSGQTQYF
-	TRBV27	TRBJ2-3	CASSLSVLVGTDTQYF
-	TRBV19	TRBJ1-4	CASSIGWTNEKLFF
-	TRBV6-1	TRBJ1-2	CASSERAGQNYYGYTF
-	TRBV3-1	TRBJ2-1	CASSPTSPGPSNEQFF
TRBD1	TRBV6-5	TRBJ2-1	CVSSYSGQGVYNEQFF
TRBD2	TRBV12-3/TRBV12-4	TRBJ2-3	CASRPSAVRLAGHPGTQYF
-	TRBV28	TRBJ1-1	CASSLGSVNTEAFF
-	TRBV7-9	TRBJ1-1	CASSRQSKNTEAFF
-	TRBV9	TRBJ1-3	CASSGPRDKPNTIYF
-	TRBV12-3/TRBV12-4	TRBJ1-1	CASRGTAPNTEAFF
-	TRBV28	TRBJ2-2	CASLRREGFGELFF
-	TRBV27	TRBJ1-1	CASSFKAGRNTEAFF
-	TRBV28	TRBJ1-5	CASSHPSQPQHF
TRBD1	TRBV4-3	TRBJ1-1	CASSQETGGITEAFF
-	TRBV15	TRBJ2-4	CATSRDGLGTNIQYF
-	TRBV12-3/TRBV12-4	TRBJ2-3	CASSLSDSSDTQYF
-	TRBV12-3/TRBV12-4	TRBJ2-7	CASSIGGPYEQYF
-	TRBV20-1	TRBJ1-1	CSAYRQLHNTEAFF
-	TRBV2	TRBJ2-1	CASSEVVSNEQFF
-	TRBV12-3/TRBV12-4	TRBJ1-1	CASNWEGAGTEAFF
-	TRBV11-2	TRBJ2-5	CASSLDRTGGQETQYF
-	TRBV5-1	TRBJ1-3	CASSLRPDYSGNTIYF
-	TRBV4-3	TRBJ1-2	CASSQESDSSYGYTF
-	TRBV4-3	TRBJ1-4	CASSQDGTIANEKLFF
-	TRBV24-1	TRBJ2-6	CATSDTTGANVLTF
TRBD1	TRBV3-1	TRBJ1-1	CASSHTTGGLRKTEAFF
-	TRBV14	TRBJ1-1	CASSRTGLGAEAFF
-	TRBV10-3	TRBJ1-2	CAISESLGMDYGYTF
TRBD2	TRBV3-1	TRBJ2-1	CASSRNSGSGYNEQFF
-	TRBV30	TRBJ1-1	CAWTGGVTEAFF
TRBD1	TRBV4-2	TRBJ1-5	CASSQETGQFNQPQHF